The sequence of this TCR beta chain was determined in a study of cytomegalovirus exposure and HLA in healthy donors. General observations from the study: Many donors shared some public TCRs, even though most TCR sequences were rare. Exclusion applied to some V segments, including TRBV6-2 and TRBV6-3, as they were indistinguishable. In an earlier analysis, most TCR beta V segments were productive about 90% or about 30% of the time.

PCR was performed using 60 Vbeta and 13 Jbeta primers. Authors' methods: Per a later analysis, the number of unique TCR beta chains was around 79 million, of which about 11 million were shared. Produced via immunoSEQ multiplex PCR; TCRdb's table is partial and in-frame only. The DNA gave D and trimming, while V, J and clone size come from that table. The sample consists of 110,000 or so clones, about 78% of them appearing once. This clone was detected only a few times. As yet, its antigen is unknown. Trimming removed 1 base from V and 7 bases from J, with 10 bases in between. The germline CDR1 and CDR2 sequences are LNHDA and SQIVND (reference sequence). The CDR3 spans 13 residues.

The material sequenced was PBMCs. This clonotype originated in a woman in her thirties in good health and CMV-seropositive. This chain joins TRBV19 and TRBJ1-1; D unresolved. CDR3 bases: TGTGCCAGTAGTATAGGCGGTGGCAGTGAAGCTTTCTTT. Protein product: CASSIGGGSEAFF.